A single sample gave rise to the 10 T cell receptor beta chains below, sequenced in a study of cytomegalovirus exposure and HLA in healthy donors. Method: immunoSEQ multiplex PCR; TCRdb's copy keeps in-frame clones and lacks some. The data contain 70,000 to 80,000 clones, 94% of them singletons. Input material: PBMCs. The receptor set was obtained from a woman between 18 and 29 years old in good health and CMV-seropositive.

The chain carries TRBV12-5 and TRBJ2-1; 10 positions agree with TRBD1. CDR1 and CDR2 from the germline V gene are LGHNT and FRNRAP. The junction had 5 bases not matched to a gene; V was cut back by 1 base and J by 5 bases. The CDR3 loop spans 16 amino acids. CDR3 protein: CASGLASGTGDNEQFF. The CDR3 DNA reads TGTGCTAGTGGTTTGGCTTCCGGGACAGGGGACAATGAGCAGTTCTTC.

This chain joins TRBV9 and TRBJ1-1; D gene uncertain. Between the trimmed V and J ends, which lost 6 bases and 4 bases, there was a span of 13 bases. CDR1 and CDR2 (germline): SGDLS, YYNGEE. The CDR3 loop spans 13 amino acids. CDR3 in amino acids: CASTAGASTEAFF. DNA of the CDR3: TGTGCCAGCACCGCGGGAGCGAGCACTGAAGCTTTCTTT. The entire variable domain, with the rest obtained from reference TRBV9 and TRBJ1-1, is as follows: DSGVTQTPKHLITATGQRVTLRCSPRSGDLSVYWYQQSLDQGLQFLIQYYNGEERAKGNILERFSAQQFPDLHSELNLSSLELGDSALYFCASTAGASTEAFFGQGTRLTVV.

This clone showed up just once. The rearrangement uses TRBV23-1 and TRBJ2-2, with 10 positions matching TRBD1. TRBV23-1 is an ORF, with its function uncertain. V gave up 7 bases and J gave up 5 bases; unmatched junction bases: 7. This CDR3 spans 15 amino acids. CDR3 residues: CASTSGTGVTGELFF. CDR3 DNA: TGCGCCAGCACCTCCGGGACAGGGGTTACCGGGGAGCTGTTTTTT.

J is TRBJ1-2 and V is TRBV6-5; maybe TRBD1 (6 bases). Trimming removed 7 bases from V and 3 bases from J, with 15 bases in between. The length of the CDR3 is 14 residues. Germline CDR1 MNHEY, CDR2 SVGAGI. This chain's CDR3 is CASKLQGDDYGYTF. The CDR3 bases are TGTGCCAGCAAACTACAGGGTGATGACTATGGCTACACCTTC.

J is TRBJ1-4 and V is TRBV28; D is unclear. This CDR3 is built from 17 residues. Per germline, CDR1 MDHEN and CDR2 SYDVKM. V was clipped by 5 bases and J by 5 bases, with 21 bases between them. CDR3: CASSNFPREQRNEKLFF. The CDR3 bases are TGTGCCAGCAGTAACTTCCCGCGTGAGCAGAGGAATGAAAAACTGTTTTTT.

The rearrangement links TRBV2 to TRBJ1-2; D unresolved. Trimming cost V 3 bases and J 2 bases, with 7 bases left between them. CDR3 length: 13 residues. In germline, CDR1 is SNHLY, CDR2 FYNNEI. The CDR3 is CASSEVQNYGYTF. As DNA, the CDR3 is TGTGCCAGCAGTGAGGTACAGAACTATGGCTACACCTTC.

The chain has TRBV5-1 and TRBJ2-3; D might be TRBD2 (5 bases). The CDR3 spans 16 residues. Germline loops: CDR1 SGHRS, CDR2 YFSETQ. V was trimmed by 4 bases and J by 5 bases, leaving 20 bases between them. The CDR3 sequence is CASSPAPSRRGDTQYF. The CDR3 DNA is TGCGCCAGCAGCCCGGCCCCTAGCCGTCGTGGAGATACGCAGTATTTT.

This clone was counted a single time. The chain employs TRBV27 and TRBJ1-1, with TRBD1 matching 7 bases. V shed 5 bases and J 8 bases; nucleotides not matched to a gene: 5. CDR1 is MNHEY, CDR2 SMNVEV, per germline (reference sequence). This CDR3 is 12 amino acids long. CDR3 in amino acids: CASSLQTGEAFF. The CDR3, as DNA: TGTGCCAGCAGTCTACAGACAGGGGAAGCTTTCTTT.

The chain is built from TRBV7-6 and TRBJ1-1; no definite D call. Trimming stripped 1 base from V and 8 bases from J, with 14 bases between. Germline CDR1 is SGHVS and CDR2 is FNYEAQ. The CDR3 contains 14 residues. The CDR3 protein is CASSLGVGDREAFF. The CDR3 DNA reads as TGTGCCAGCAGCTTAGGAGTGGGCGATCGAGAAGCTTTCTTT.

The V call is TRBV20-1, the J call TRBJ1-2, with D uncertain. Germline CDR1 DFQATT, CDR2 SNEGSKA (reference sequence). Trimming stripped 5 bases from V and 8 bases from J, with 12 bases between. The CDR3 has 11 amino acids. The DNA of the CDR3 is TGCAGTGCTCTAACGGGTAACGGCTACACCTTC. Translation: CSALTGNGYTF.